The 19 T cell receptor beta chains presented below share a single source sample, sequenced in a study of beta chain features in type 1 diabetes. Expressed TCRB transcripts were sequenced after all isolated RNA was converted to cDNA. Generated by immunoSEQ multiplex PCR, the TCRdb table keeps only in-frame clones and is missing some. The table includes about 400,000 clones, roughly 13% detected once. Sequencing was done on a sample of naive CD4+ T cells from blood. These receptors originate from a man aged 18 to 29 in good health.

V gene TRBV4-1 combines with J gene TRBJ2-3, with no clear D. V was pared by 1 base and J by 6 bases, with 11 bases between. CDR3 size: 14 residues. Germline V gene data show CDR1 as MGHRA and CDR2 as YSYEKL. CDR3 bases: TGCGCCAGCAGCCAAGGGGCGAATCGCGATACGCAGTATTTT. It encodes CASSQGANRDTQYF.

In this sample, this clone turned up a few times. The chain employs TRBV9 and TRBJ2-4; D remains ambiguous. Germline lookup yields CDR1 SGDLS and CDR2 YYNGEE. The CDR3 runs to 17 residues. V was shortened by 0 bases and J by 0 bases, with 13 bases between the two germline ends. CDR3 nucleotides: TGTGCCAGCAGCGTAGGAAGCTTGCCCTTAGCCAAAAACATTCAGTACTTC. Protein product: CASSVGSLPLAKNIQYF. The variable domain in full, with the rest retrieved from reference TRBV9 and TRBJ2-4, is DSGVTQTPKHLITATGQRVTLRCSPRSGDLSVYWYQQSLDQGLQFLIQYYNGEERAKGNILERFSAQQFPDLHSELNLSSLELGDSALYFCASSVGSLPLAKNIQYFGAGTRLSVL.

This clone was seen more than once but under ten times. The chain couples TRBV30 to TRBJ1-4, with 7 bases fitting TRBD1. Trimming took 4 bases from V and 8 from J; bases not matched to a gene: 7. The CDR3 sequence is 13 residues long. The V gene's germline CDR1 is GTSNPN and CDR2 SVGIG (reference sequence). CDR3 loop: CAWKGGPREKLFF. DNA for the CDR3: TGTGCCTGGAAAGGGGGCCCGAGGGAAAAACTGTTTTTT.

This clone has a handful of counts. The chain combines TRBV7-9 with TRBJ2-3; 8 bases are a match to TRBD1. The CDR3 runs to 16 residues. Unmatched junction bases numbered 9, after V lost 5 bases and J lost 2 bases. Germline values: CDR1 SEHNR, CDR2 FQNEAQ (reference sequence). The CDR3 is CASSPGDRSFTDTQYF. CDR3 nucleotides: TGTGCCAGCAGCCCGGGGGACAGGTCCTTCACAGATACGCAGTATTTT.

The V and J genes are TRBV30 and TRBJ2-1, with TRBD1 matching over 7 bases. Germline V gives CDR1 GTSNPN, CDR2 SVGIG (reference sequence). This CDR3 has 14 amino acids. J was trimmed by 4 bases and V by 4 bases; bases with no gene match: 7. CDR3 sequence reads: CAWNPGTVYNEQFF. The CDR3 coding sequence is TGTGCCTGGAACCCCGGGACAGTGTACAATGAGCAGTTCTTC.

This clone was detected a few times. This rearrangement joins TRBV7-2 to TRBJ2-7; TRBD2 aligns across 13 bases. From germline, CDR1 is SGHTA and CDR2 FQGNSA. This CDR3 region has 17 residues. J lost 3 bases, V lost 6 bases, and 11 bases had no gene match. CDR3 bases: TGTGCCAGCAGGATGTCCTACAGGACTAGCGGGAGCTACGAGCAGTACTTC. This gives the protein CASRMSYRTSGSYEQYF.

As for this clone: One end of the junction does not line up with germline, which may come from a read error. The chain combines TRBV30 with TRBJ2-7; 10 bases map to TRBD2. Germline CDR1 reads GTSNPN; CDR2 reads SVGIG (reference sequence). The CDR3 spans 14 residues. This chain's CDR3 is CAGSGGARSYEQYF. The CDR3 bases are TGTGCCGGGAGCGGGGGGGCACGATCCTACGAGCAGTACTTC. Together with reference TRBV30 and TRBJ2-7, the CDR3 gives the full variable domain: SQTIHQWPATLVQPVGSPLSLECTVEGTSNPNLYWYRQAAGRGLQLLFYSVGIGQISSEVPQNLSASRPQDRQFILSSKKLLLSDSGFYLCAGSGGARSYEQYFGPGTRLTVT.

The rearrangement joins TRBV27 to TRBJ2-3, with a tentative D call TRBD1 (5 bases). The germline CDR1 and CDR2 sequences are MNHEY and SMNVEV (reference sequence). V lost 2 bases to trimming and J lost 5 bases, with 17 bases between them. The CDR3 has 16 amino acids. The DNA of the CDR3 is TGTGCCAGCAGTTTAGGGCAACAACAGGTAGTAGATACGCAGTATTTT. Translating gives CASSLGQQQVVDTQYF.

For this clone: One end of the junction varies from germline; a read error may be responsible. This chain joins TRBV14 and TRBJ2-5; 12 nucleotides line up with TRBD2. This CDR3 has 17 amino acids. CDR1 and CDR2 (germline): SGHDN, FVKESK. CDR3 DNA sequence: TGTGCCAGCTGCCACGGAGGACTAGCGGGGCCACAAGAGACCCAGTACTTC. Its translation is CASCHGGLAGPQETQYF.

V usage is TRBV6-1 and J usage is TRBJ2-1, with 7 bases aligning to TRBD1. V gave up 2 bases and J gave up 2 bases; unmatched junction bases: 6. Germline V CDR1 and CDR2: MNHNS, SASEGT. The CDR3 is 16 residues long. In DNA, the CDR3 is TGTGCCAGCAGTGAATCCCCGACAGGGCCCTACAATGAGCAGTTCTTC. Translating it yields CASSESPTGPYNEQFF.

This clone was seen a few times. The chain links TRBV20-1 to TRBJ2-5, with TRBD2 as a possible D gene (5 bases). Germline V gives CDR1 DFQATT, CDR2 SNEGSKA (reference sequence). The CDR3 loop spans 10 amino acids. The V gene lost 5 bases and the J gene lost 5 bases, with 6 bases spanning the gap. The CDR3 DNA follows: TGCAGTGCTTGGGAGGAGACCCAGTACTTC. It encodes CSAWEETQYF.

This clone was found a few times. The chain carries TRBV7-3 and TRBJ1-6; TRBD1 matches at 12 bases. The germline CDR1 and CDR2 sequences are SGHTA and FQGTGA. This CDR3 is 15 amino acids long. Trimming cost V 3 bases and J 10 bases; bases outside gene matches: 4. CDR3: CASSFTGTGGSPLHF. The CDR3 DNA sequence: TGTGCCAGCAGCTTTACCGGGACAGGGGGCTCACCCCTCCACTTT. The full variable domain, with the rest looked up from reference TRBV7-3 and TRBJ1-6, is GAGVSQTPSNKVTEKGKYVELRCDPISGHTALYWYRQSLGQGPEFLIYFQGTGAADDSGLPNDRFFAVRPEGSVSTLKIQRTERGDSAVYLCASSFTGTGGSPLHFGNGTRLTVT.

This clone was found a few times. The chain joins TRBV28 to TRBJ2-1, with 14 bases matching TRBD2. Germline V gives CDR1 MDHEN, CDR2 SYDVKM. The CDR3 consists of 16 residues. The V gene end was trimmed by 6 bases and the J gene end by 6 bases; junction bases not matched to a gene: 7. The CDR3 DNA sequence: TGTGCCAGCAGCTCCCCCGGGACTAGCGGGAGCAATGAGCAGTTCTTC. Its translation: CASSSPGTSGSNEQFF.

Here the CDR3 DNA reads TGTGCCAGCTCACCCGGGACAGGGACGGACTATGGCTACACCTTC. Translated: CASSPGTGTDYGYTF. The chain recombines TRBV18 with TRBJ1-2; TRBD1 matches at 9 bases. The CDR3 has 15 amino acids. V dropped 3 bases and J dropped 3; count of bases not matched to a gene: 5. Germline-derived CDR1 and CDR2 are KGHSH and LQKENI.

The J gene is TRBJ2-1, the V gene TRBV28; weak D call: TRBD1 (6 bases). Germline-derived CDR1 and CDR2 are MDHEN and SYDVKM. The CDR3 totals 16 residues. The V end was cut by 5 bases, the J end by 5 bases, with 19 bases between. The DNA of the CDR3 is TGTGCCAGCAGTATCCCCTTGGGGGCGGTGGACAATGAGCAGTTCTTC. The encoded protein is CASSIPLGAVDNEQFF.

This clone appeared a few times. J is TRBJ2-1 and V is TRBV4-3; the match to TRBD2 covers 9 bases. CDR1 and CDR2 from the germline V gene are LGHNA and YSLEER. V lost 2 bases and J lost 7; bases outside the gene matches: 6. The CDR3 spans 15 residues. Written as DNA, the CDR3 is TGCGCCAGCAGCCAACTAGCGGGAATAAGGAATGAGCAGTTCTTC. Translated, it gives CASSQLAGIRNEQFF.

CDR3 protein: CASGKDSQETQYF. Written as DNA, the CDR3 is TGCGCCAGCGGCAAGGACAGTCAAGAGACCCAGTACTTC. The chain recombines TRBV5-1 with TRBJ2-5; maybe TRBD1 (6 bases). The length of the CDR3 is 13 residues. Germline-derived CDR1 and CDR2 are SGHRS and YFSETQ. V was clipped by 7 bases and J by 2 bases, with 12 bases between them.

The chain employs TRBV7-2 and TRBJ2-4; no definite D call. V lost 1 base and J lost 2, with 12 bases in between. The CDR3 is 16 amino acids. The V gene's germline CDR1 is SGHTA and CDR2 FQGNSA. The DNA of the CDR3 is TGTGCCAGCAGCTTAGGATCAGCAGGAACCAAAAACATTCAGTACTTC. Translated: CASSLGSAGTKNIQYF.

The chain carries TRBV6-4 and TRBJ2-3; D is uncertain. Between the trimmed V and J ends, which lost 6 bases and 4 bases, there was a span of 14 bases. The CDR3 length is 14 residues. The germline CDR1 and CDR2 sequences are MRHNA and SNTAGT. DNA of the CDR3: TGTGCCAGCAGCCGGAGTTCAACTGCAGATACGCAGTATTTT. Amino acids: CASSRSSTADTQYF.